The 21 T cell receptor beta chains below were found in one sample sequenced in a study of blood T cell repertoires in COVID-19. TCRdb keeps only in-frame clones here, not all; method: immunoSEQ multiplex PCR. Of tens of thousands of clones listed, 84% are singletons. Sequencing input: peripheral blood. The receptors shown here come from a man in his fifties with COVID-19, enrolled during active disease.

J is TRBJ2-7 and V is TRBV2; 9 bases are shared with TRBD2. Germline V CDR1 and CDR2: SNHLY, FYNNEI. This CDR3 comprises 13 residues. Losses at the gene ends were 6 bases for V and 5 bases for J; bases not matched to a gene: 5. This CDR3 is CASRISGGDEQYF. The DNA for the CDR3 is TGTGCCAGCAGGATTAGCGGGGGCGACGAGCAGTACTTC.

The rearrangement uses TRBV5-1 and TRBJ2-3; no firm D call. The CDR3 consists of 15 residues. V was clipped by 0 bases and J by 2 bases, with 10 bases between them. Germline values: CDR1 SGHRS, CDR2 YFSETQ. CDR3 loop: CASSLAWPVTDTQYF. CDR3 sequence (DNA): TGCGCCAGCAGCTTGGCCTGGCCAGTCACAGATACGCAGTATTTT.

This chain uses TRBV3-1 (or the pseudogene TRBV3-2) with TRBJ2-1; TRBD1 might be the D (6 bases). The CDR3 runs 15 residues. Looked up from germline, CDR1 is LGHDT and CDR2 is YNNKEL (reference sequence). Trimming removed 0 bases from V and 1 base from J, with 7 bases in between. CDR3 DNA: TGTGCCAGCAGCCAAGACAGGGGATCCTACAATGAGCAGTTCTTC. It specifies CASSQDRGSYNEQFF.

The rearrangement joins TRBV5-1 to TRBJ1-3; 9 nucleotides align to TRBD1. CDR1 and CDR2 (germline): SGHRS, YFSETQ. V was pared by 4 bases and J by 4 bases, with 6 bases of the junction left unmatched. The CDR3 is made up of 15 amino acids. In nucleotides, the CDR3 is TGCGCCAGCAGCGACCGGGACAGGGCCGGAAACACCATATATTTT. Encoded protein: CASSDRDRAGNTIYF.

V and J are TRBV5-4 and TRBJ1-4, with 7 bases fitting TRBD1. Germline V gene sequence: CDR1 SGHNT, CDR2 YYREEE (reference sequence). V lost 4 bases and J lost 6; bases outside the gene matches: 6. The CDR3 is 14 amino acids. CDR3 nucleotides: TGTGCCAGCAGCGAAAGACAGGGTGATGAAAAACTGTTTTTT. It codes for CASSERQGDEKLFF.

The V and J genes are TRBV6-5 and TRBJ2-5, with 9 bases fitting TRBD1. J gave up 5 bases and V 0 bases, and 4 bases lay outside the gene matches. Germline V gene lookup returns CDR1 MNHEY and CDR2 SVGAGI. This CDR3 comprises 15 residues. The CDR3 is CASSYSQGAQETQYF. DNA for the CDR3: TGTGCCAGCAGTTACTCACAGGGGGCCCAGGAGACCCAGTACTTC.

The V and J genes are TRBV5-4 and TRBJ1-2; D ambiguous. Germline CDR1 SGHNT, CDR2 YYREEE (reference sequence). The V end lost 0 bases, the J end lost 1 base, and 7 bases lay between the germline ends. The CDR3 runs to 14 residues. The CDR3 loop reads CASSLAGDNYGYTF. The CDR3, as DNA: TGTGCCAGCAGCTTGGCCGGGGATAACTATGGCTACACCTTC.

This clone was seen a handful of times. The chain recombines TRBV19 with TRBJ2-2; a possible D gene is TRBD2 (6 bases). Trimming shortened V by 7 bases and J by 7 bases, and 22 bases separated the two germline ends. The CDR3 contains 16 residues. Germline CDR1 LNHDA, CDR2 SQIVND (reference sequence). This CDR3 reads CASKKTGPGASGELFF. CDR3 in DNA: TGTGCCAGTAAGAAAACCGGCCCGGGAGCTAGCGGGGAGCTGTTTTTT.

The chain employs TRBV4-1 and TRBJ1-1; a weak D match, TRBD1 (6 bases). Trimming took off 4 bases at V and 2 bases at J, with 11 bases between the two ends. The CDR3 loop spans 14 amino acids. Per germline, CDR1 MGHRA and CDR2 YSYEKL. The CDR3 bases are TGCGCCAGCAGCCCCTTGGGGGCCAACACTGAAGCTTTCTTT. It encodes CASSPLGANTEAFF.

The rearrangement uses TRBV6-6 and TRBJ2-7; TRBD2 agrees at 7 bases. The CDR3 extends over 15 amino acids. With 7 bases clipped from V and 0 bases from J, the junction kept 9 bases outside the gene matches. Germline CDR1 reads MNHNY; CDR2 reads SVGAGI (reference sequence). The chain's CDR3 is CASTPRGVYSYEQYF. CDR3 nucleotide sequence: TGTGCCAGCACCCCTCGGGGGGTCTACTCCTACGAGCAGTACTTC.

This clone was seen once. DNA for the CDR3: TGTGCCAGCAGTGACGACGGAGGCTCTGGAAACACCATATATTTT. This gives the protein CASSDDGGSGNTIYF. The chain combines TRBV6-1 with TRBJ1-3, with D hard to call. Germline lookup yields CDR1 MNHNS and CDR2 SASEGT. V was trimmed by 3 bases and J by 0 bases, leaving 9 bases between them. The length of the CDR3 is 15 residues.

This clone was counted between two and nine times. The rearrangement joins TRBV5-4 to TRBJ1-6, with TRBD1 matching 7 bases. The germline CDR1 and CDR2 sequences are SGHNT and YYREEE (reference sequence). The junction had 6 bases not matched to a gene; V was cut back by 4 bases and J by 8 bases. The CDR3 is 14 residues long. CDR3 coding DNA: TGTGCCAGCAGCCATCCGGGACAGCATTCACCCCTCCACTTT. Translated, it gives CASSHPGQHSPLHF.

The rearrangement links TRBV11-3 to TRBJ2-1, with D possibly matching TRBD1 (6 bases). The CDR3 has 15 residues. Germline V gene lookup returns CDR1 SGHNT and CDR2 YENEEA. V lost 1 base and J 3 bases, leaving 10 bases between the germline ends. For the CDR3, the DNA is TGTGCCAGCAGCTTAGGGTCAGGGGTCTACAATGAGCAGTTCTTC. Its translation is CASSLGSGVYNEQFF.

Regarding this clone: The junction does not match germline at one end; this may be a read error. Here the CDR3 reads CASNLGLVDNEQFF. As DNA, the CDR3 is TGCGCCAGCAACTTGGGACTAGTTGACAATGAGCAGTTCTTC. The chain links TRBV5-1 to TRBJ2-1, with 8 bases lining up with TRBD2. Germline V gene data show CDR1 as SGHRS and CDR2 as YFSETQ. The CDR3 totals 14 residues.

This chain links TRBV5-1 with TRBJ2-5; D may be TRBD2 (6 bases). Germline CDR1 SGHRS, CDR2 YFSETQ. The length of the CDR3 is 16 residues. V was shortened by 2 bases and J by 4 bases, with 18 bases between the two germline ends. DNA of the CDR3: TGCGCCAGCAGCTTTGAGGGAGGTGGTGTAGGAGAGACCCAGTACTTC. Amino acid sequence: CASSFEGGGVGETQYF.

The chain is built from TRBV7-8 and TRBJ1-6; D is unclear. Trimming took 1 base from V and 11 from J, leaving 12 bases between them. The CDR3 extends over 14 amino acids. Per the germline V gene, CDR1 is SGHVS and CDR2 is FQNEAQ. CDR3 DNA sequence: TGTGCCAGCAGCTTAGGACCAGGCTTGACACCCCTCCACTTT. Encoded protein: CASSLGPGLTPLHF.

The chain links TRBV19 to TRBJ1-6, with unresolved D. Per germline, CDR1 LNHDA and CDR2 SQIVND (reference sequence). V dropped 2 bases and J dropped 0 bases, with 5 bases sitting between them. This CDR3 region has 15 residues. CDR3 protein: CASSIWSSYNSPLHF. CDR3 nucleotide sequence: TGTGCCAGTAGTATATGGAGCTCCTATAATTCACCCCTCCACTTT.

The chain uses TRBV6-5 and TRBJ1-5; D is possibly TRBD1 (6 bases). Germline V lookup: CDR1 MNHEY, CDR2 SVGAGI. V lost 7 bases and J lost 2, with 15 bases in between. This CDR3 is built from 15 residues. CDR3 protein: CASNTGYGGNQPQHF. CDR3 sequence (DNA): TGTGCCAGCAATACAGGGTACGGAGGCAATCAGCCCCAGCATTTT.

The rearrangement uses TRBV18 and TRBJ1-6; no definite D call. V was clipped by 3 bases and J by 8 bases, with 11 bases between them. Per the germline V gene, CDR1 is KGHSH and CDR2 is LQKENI. CDR3 length: 14 amino acids. The CDR3: CASSPGLVDSPLHF. CDR3 nucleotides: TGTGCCAGCTCACCCGGACTGGTTGATTCACCCCTCCACTTT.

The gene calls are TRBV19 and TRBJ1-5; TRBD1 might be the D (5 bases). Between the trimmed V and J ends, which lost 7 bases and 5 bases, there was a span of 18 bases. The germline CDR1 and CDR2 sequences are LNHDA and SQIVND (reference sequence). There are 15 residues in the CDR3. CDR3 DNA sequence: TGTGCCAGTATCCCAGGGTGGAGGGAGGATCAGCCCCAGCATTTT. This gives the protein CASIPGWREDQPQHF.

The chain uses TRBV13 and TRBJ1-2; D possibly corresponds to TRBD1 (5 bases). The ends were cut back, 3 bases at V and 6 bases at J, with 14 bases in the middle. Germline V gene data show CDR1 as PRHDT and CDR2 as FYEKMQ (reference sequence). CDR3 length: 14 amino acids. The CDR3 protein is CASSFNIQGNGYTF. The CDR3 DNA is TGTGCCAGCAGCTTCAATATCCAGGGCAATGGCTACACCTTC.